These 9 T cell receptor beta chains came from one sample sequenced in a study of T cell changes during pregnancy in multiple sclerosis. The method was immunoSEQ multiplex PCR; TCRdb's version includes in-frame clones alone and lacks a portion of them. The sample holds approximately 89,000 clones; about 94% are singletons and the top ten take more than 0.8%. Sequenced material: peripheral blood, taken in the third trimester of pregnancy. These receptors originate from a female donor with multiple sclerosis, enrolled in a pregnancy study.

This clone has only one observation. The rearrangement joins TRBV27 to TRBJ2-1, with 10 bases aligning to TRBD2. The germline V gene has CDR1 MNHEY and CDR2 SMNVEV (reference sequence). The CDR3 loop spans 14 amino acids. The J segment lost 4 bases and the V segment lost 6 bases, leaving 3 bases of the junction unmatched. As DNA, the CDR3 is TGTGCCAGCAGCCCTAGCGGGAGTTACAATGAGCAGTTCTTC. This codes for CASSPSGSYNEQFF.

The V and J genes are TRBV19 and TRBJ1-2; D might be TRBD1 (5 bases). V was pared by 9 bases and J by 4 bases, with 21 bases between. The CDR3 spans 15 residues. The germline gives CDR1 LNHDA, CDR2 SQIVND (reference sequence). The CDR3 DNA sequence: TGTGCCAGCCTGGGCGGGGCGCGGTACGGCTATGGCTACACCTTC. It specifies CASLGGARYGYGYTF. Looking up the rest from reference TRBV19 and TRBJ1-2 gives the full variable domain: DGGITQSPKYLFRKEGQNVTLSCEQNLNHDAMYWYRQDPGQGLRLIYYSQIVNDFQKGDIAEGYSVSREKKESFPLTVTSAQKNPTAFYLCASLGGARYGYGYTFGSGTRLTVV.

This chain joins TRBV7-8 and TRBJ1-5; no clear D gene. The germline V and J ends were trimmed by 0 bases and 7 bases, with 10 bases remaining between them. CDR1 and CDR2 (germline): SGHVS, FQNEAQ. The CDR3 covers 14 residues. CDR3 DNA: TGTGCCAGCAGCTTAGCGTTCGCCCAGCAGCCCCAGCATTTT. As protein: CASSLAFAQQPQHF.

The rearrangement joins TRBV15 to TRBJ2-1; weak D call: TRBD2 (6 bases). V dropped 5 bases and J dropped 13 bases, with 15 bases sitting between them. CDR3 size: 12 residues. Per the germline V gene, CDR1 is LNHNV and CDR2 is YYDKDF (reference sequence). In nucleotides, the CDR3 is TGTGCCACCAGCTCGCCAGGAGGGAACCAGTTCTTC. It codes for CATSSPGGNQFF.

The CDR3 sequence: CASSDRGDRGYEQYF. The DNA for the CDR3 is TGTGCCAGCAGTGACCGTGGGGACAGGGGCTACGAGCAGTACTTC. The chain carries TRBV25-1 and TRBJ2-7; 10 bases are shared with TRBD1. Losses at the gene ends were 3 bases for V and 3 bases for J; bases not matched to a gene: 5. Germline-derived CDR1 and CDR2 are MGHDK and SYGVNS. The CDR3 runs to 15 residues.

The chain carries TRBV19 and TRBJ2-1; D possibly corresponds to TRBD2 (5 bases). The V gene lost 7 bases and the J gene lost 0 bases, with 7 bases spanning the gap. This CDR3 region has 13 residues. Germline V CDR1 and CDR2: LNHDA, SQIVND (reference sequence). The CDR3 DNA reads TGTGCCAGTATGACTACCTCCTACAATGAGCAGTTCTTC. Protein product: CASMTTSYNEQFF.

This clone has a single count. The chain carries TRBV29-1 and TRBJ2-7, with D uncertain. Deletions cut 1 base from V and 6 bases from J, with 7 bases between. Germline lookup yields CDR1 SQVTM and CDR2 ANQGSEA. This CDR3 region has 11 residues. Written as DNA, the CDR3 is TGCAGCGTTGAAGGACTTGGCGAGCAGTACTTC. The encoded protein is CSVEGLGEQYF.

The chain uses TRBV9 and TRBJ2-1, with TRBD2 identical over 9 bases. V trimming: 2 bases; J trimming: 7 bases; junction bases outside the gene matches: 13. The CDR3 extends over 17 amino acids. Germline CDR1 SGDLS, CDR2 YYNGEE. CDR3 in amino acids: CASSVGSGSSFLNEQFF. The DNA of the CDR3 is TGTGCCAGCAGCGTGGGTAGCGGGAGTTCATTTCTGAATGAGCAGTTCTTC.

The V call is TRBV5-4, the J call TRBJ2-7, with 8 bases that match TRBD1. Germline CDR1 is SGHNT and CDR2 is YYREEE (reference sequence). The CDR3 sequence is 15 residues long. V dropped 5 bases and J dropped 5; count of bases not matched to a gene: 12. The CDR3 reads CASSSRRAGGNEQYF. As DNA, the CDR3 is TGTGCCAGCAGTTCACGTCGTGCAGGGGGCAACGAGCAGTACTTC.